The text below deals with one T cell receptor (beta chain). As yet, its antigen is unknown. A much larger clone lies a single base off, so this may be a read error. A single record per CDR3 protein comes from TCRdb applying MiXCR to the reads. The sample lists 750,000 to 900,000 distinct CDR3 sequences; under 35% were seen once. These data originate in a study of T cell repertoires in cytomegalovirus infection. Study-wide context: Use of recently identified HLA-C-restricted and well-studied HLA-B-restricted CMV epitopes was part of the study. Indicated by public TCR beta signatures were CMV infection and matching HLA type.

The study, taken as a whole, reports: Summed frequency of public TCR beta families distinguished CMV carriers with the relevant HLA. The ex vivo response showed dominance by HLA-C-restricted CMV-specific TCR beta clonotypes.

Germline values: CDR1 SGHVS, CDR2 FNYEAQ. CDR3 length: 14 residues. This clonotype originated in a human donor in good health (CMV status not recorded). Some clones in this sample may be carry-over from other donors' samples. The starting material was cultured CD8+ T cells from PBMCs, obtained from culture after CMV antigen stimulation. This chain connects TRBV7-6 to TRBJ2-1; D not resolved. The CDR3 spells CASSLESQNSEQFF. As DNA, the CDR3 is TGTGCTAGCAGCTTAGAATCACAGAACAGTGAGCAGTTCTTC.